This TCR beta chain appears in the sequencing data of a study of blood T cell repertoires in COVID-19. Whole-study context: Italy, Spain and the United States were the sources of the convalescent and acute COVID-19 samples. T cells, B-cell-depleted T cells, or PBMCs supplied cDNA or gDNA.

V lost 5 bases and J lost 0, with 13 bases in between. The CDR3 is made up of 15 amino acids. Germline CDR1 and CDR2: SGHVS and FNYEAQ. Authors' processing steps: Amplification from reference gene primers served as the basis for estimated nucleated cell counts. Profiled with immunoSEQ multiplex PCR; TCRdb holds only in-frame clones, not every one. V and J calls and clone size are those listed in that table; D and trimming were worked out from the DNA. The profile covers about 230,000 clones, with about four fifths appearing a single time and around 8.9% taken by the ten largest. This chain links TRBV7-6 with TRBJ1-1; D is ambiguous. Sequencing was carried out using peripheral blood. This TCR was sampled from a man aged 35-49 years with active or convalescent COVID-19. The CDR3 region has the DNA TGTGCCAGCAGCCTAATGCCCGGGATGAACACTGAAGCTTTCTTT. Its translation is CASSLMPGMNTEAFF.